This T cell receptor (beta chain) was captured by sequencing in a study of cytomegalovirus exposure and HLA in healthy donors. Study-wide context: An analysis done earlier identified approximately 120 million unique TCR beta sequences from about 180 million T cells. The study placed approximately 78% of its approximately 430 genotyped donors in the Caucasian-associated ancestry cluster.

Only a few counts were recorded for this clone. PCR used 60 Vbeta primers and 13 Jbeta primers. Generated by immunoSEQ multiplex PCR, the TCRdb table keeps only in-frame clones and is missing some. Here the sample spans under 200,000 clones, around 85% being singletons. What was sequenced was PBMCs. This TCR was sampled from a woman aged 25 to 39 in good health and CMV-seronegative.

The CDR3 is CASSQTRYSNQPQHF. In nucleotides, the CDR3 is TGCGCCAGCAGCCAAACTCGGTATAGCAATCAGCCCCAGCATTTT. The V call is TRBV4-3, the J call TRBJ1-5; D ambiguous. Between the trimmed V and J ends, which lost 2 bases and 0 bases, there was a span of 8 bases. Germline-derived CDR1 and CDR2 are LGHNA and YSLEER. This CDR3 comprises 15 residues.